The 6 T cell receptor beta chains listed next were all sequenced from one sample in a study of OX40 agonist ivuxolimab in advanced cancers. Sequencing was performed with immunoSEQ multiplex PCR; in TCRdb, only in-frame clones are kept and a portion is missing. This table has 70,000 to 95,000 clones, more than 75% appearing once. Source: CD4+ or CD8+ T cells sorted from blood, taken in a trial of the OX40 agonist ivuxolimab. These receptors originate from an adult with an advanced solid tumor such as melanoma, head and neck, liver or kidney cancer.

The V gene is TRBV29-1, the J gene TRBJ1-2; unclear D gene. V was shortened by 4 bases and J by 6 bases, with 6 bases between the two germline ends. The germline V gene encodes CDR1 SQVTM and CDR2 ANQGSEA. This CDR3 comprises 10 residues. CDR3 sequence (DNA): TGCAGCGTTGCCGAGAATGGCTACACCTTC. Translating it yields CSVAENGYTF.

The chain combines TRBV28 with TRBJ2-7, with 10 nucleotides matching TRBD1. The germline V gene has CDR1 MDHEN and CDR2 SYDVKM. V shed 8 bases and J 4 bases; nucleotides not matched to a gene: 8. CDR3 length: 14 residues. The CDR3 sequence: CASRGQGTLYEQYF. The CDR3 nucleotides read TGTGCCAGCCGGGGACAGGGGACTTTGTACGAGCAGTACTTC.

The rearrangement links TRBV7-9 to TRBJ1-4; TRBD1 aligns across 9 bases. This CDR3 region has 16 residues. With V trimmed by 4 bases and J by 10 bases, 13 bases remained unmatched. Per the germline V gene, CDR1 is SEHNR and CDR2 is FQNEAQ (reference sequence). The DNA for the CDR3 is TGTGCCAGCAGCTCCGGTAGGGGACAGGGTAATCGAAAACTGTTTTTT. It is translated as CASSSGRGQGNRKLFF. Full variable domain (remainder filled in from reference TRBV7-9 and TRBJ1-4): DTGVSQNPRHKITKRGQNVTFRCDPISEHNRLYWYRQTLGQGPEFLTYFQNEAQLEKSRLLSDRFSAERPKGSFSTLEIQRTEQGDSAMYLCASSSGRGQGNRKLFFGSGTQLSVL.

DNA of the CDR3: TGTGCCAGCAGTCGAGGGGGGACAGGGGACCAGCCCCAGCATTTT. Protein product: CASSRGGTGDQPQHF. The chain employs TRBV7-2 and TRBJ1-5; 10 bases are shared with TRBD1. Germline V lookup: CDR1 SGHTA, CDR2 FQGNSA. J lost 7 bases, V lost 6 bases, and 9 bases had no gene match. This CDR3 region has 15 residues. Drawing the rest from reference TRBV7-2 and TRBJ1-5, the complete variable domain is GAGVSQSPSNKVTEKGKDVELRCDPISGHTALYWYRQSLGQGLEFLIYFQGNSAPDKSGLPSDRFSAERTGGSVSTLTIQRTQQEDSAVYLCASSRGGTGDQPQHFGDGTRLSIL.

This chain joins TRBV10-1 and TRBJ2-3; perhaps D is TRBD1 or TRBD2 (6 bases each). The germline V gene encodes CDR1 WNHNN and CDR2 SYGVQD (reference sequence). The CDR3 is 16 residues long. V was cut by 8 bases and J by 1 base, with 19 bases left in between. In nucleotides, the CDR3 is TGCGCCAGCGGGGAAGTCGCGGGACACCGCACAGATACGCAGTATTTT. Translation gives CASGEVAGHRTDTQYF.

This CDR3 is CASSEQGAANEKLFF. As DNA, the CDR3 is TGTGCCAGCAGTGAGCAGGGGGCTGCTAATGAAAAACTGTTTTTT. V usage is TRBV2 and J usage is TRBJ1-4, with TRBD1 matching over 8 bases. Germline trimming cut 3 bases from V and 3 bases from J; bases unmatched to any gene: 3. CDR1 and CDR2 (germline): SNHLY, FYNNEI. The CDR3 runs to 15 residues. Combining the CDR3 with reference TRBV2 and TRBJ1-4 gives the whole variable domain EPEVTQTPSHQVTQMGQEVILRCVPISNHLYFYWYRQILGQKVEFLVSFYNNEISEKSEIFDDQFSVERPDGSNFTLKIRSTKLEDSAMYFCASSEQGAANEKLFFGSGTQLSVL.